This T cell receptor beta chain was observed in a study of vaccination and CD4 T cells after COVID-19. Overall study context: Post-vaccine sampling followed dose two by a median roughly 70 days (range 14 to 241). Overlapping SARS-CoV-2, HCoV-NL63, HCoV-OC43 and HCoV-229E spike peptides were used to stimulate cells.

The treatment denotes: approximately nine-day PBMC culture with coronavirus spike peptide pools or control peptides (ViraFEST assay). There are 14 residues in the CDR3. CDR1 and CDR2 (germline): SGHVS, FQNEAQ. Between the trimmed V and J ends, which lost 8 bases and 8 bases, there was a span of 21 bases. Sequencing of cultured CD4+ T cell DNA used the Oncomine TCR Beta short-read assay. It was from cultured CD4+ T cells that genomic DNA was extracted. TCRdb redid the calling of the PCR reads with MiXCR, one entry per CDR3 protein. The sample lists 20,000 to 30,000 distinct CDR3 sequences; roughly 53% were seen once. This clonotype was counted only a few times. The antigen is unknown.

Material for sequencing was CD4+ T cells from blood, cultured in vitro. This clonotype was sampled from a human donor who had recovered from COVID-19. The chain couples TRBV7-8 to TRBJ1-2; a weak D match, TRBD1 (6 bases). The CDR3 nucleotides read TGTGCCAGCTCCCCGGGGACACAGGTCTCGGGCTACACCTTC. Protein: CASSPGTQVSGYTF.